This TCR beta chain was profiled in a study of cytomegalovirus exposure and HLA in healthy donors. With V trimmed by 6 bases and J by 0 bases, 13 bases remained unmatched. Germline CDR1 reads SNHLY; CDR2 reads FYNNEI. This CDR3 region has 19 residues. Researchers ran the PCR with 60 Vbeta and 13 Jbeta primers. The assay was immunoSEQ multiplex PCR, and TCRdb's table has in-frame clones only and misses some. The sample carries roughly 200,000 clones, roughly 80% recorded once. A remark on this clone: Its antigen remains unknown.

General study findings and limits: The study dropped some indistinguishable V segments, TRBV6-2 and TRBV6-3 among them. Later analysis reportedly placed an Asian-associated ancestry cluster below the approximately 650-donor mean in N-insertions. In an earlier analysis, productive rearrangement rates for most beta V segments clustered near 87% or 30%. A cluster of highly shared sequence variants was likely a sequencing artifact.

The chain employs TRBV2 and TRBJ1-4; 10 bases fit TRBD1. The sequence came from a woman younger than 35 in good health and CMV-seronegative. The sequenced material came from PBMCs. CDR3 bases: TGTGCCAGCAGGCCTCGATGGACAGGGGGGTACGCAACTAATGAAAAACTGTTTTTT. It is translated as CASRPRWTGGYATNEKLFF.